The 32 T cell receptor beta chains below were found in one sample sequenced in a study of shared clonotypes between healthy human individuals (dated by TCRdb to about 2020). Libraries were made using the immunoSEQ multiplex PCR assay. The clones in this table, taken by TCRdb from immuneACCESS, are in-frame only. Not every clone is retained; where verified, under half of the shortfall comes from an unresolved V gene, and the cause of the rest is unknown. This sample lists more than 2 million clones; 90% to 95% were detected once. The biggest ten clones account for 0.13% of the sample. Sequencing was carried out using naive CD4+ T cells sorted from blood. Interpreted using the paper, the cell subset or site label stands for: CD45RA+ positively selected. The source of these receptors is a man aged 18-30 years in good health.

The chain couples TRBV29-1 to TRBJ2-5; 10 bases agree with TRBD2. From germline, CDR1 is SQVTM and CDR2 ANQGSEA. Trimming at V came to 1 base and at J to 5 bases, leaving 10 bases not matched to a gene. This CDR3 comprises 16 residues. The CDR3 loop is CSVEGLAGVYRETQYF. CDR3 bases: TGCAGCGTTGAAGGGCTAGCGGGAGTTTATCGGGAGACCCAGTACTTC.

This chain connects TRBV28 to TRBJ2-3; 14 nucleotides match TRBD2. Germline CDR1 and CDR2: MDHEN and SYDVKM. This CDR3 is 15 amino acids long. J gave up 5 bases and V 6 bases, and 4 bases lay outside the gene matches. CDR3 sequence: CASSETSGGVDTQYF. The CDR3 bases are TGTGCCAGCAGCGAGACTAGCGGGGGGGTAGATACGCAGTATTTT.

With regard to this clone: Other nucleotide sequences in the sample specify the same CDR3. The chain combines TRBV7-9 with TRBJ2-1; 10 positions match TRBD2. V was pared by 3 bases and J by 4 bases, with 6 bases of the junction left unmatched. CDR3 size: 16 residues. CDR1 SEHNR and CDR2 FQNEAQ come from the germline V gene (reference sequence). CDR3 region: CASSFSGRASYNEQFF. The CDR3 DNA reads TGTGCCAGCAGCTTCAGCGGGAGGGCCTCGTACAATGAGCAGTTCTTC. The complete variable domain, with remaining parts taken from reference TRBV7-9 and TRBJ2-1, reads DTGVSQNPRHKITKRGQNVTFRCDPISEHNRLYWYRQTLGQGPEFLTYFQNEAQLEKSRLLSDRFSAERPKGSFSTLEIQRTEQGDSAMYLCASSFSGRASYNEQFFGPGTRLTVL.

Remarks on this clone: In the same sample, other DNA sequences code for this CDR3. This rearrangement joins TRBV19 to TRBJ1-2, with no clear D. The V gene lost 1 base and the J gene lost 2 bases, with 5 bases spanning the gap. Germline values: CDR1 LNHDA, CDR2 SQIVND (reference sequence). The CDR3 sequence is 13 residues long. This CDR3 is CASSIVGNYGYTF. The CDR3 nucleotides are TGTGCCAGTAGTATAGTTGGAAACTATGGCTACACCTTC.

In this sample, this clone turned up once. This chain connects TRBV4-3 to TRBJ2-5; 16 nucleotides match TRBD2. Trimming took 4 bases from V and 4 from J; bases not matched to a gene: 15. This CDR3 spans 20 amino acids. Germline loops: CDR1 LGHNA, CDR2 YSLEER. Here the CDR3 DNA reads TGCGCCAGCAGCCGACAGGGACTAGCGGGAGGGCACATAACCGGAGAGACCCAGTACTTC. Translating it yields CASSRQGLAGGHITGETQYF.

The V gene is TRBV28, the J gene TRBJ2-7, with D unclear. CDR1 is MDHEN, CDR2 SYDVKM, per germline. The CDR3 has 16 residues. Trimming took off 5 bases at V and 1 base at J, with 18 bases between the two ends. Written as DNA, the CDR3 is TGTGCCAGCAGTAACGGGCAAGGTCTTCTTTCCTACGAGCAGTACTTC. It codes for CASSNGQGLLSYEQYF.

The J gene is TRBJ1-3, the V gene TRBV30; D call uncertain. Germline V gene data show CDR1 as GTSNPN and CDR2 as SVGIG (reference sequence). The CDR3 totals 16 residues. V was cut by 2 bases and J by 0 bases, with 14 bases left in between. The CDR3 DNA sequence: TGTGCCTGGAGTCCGAAGGATACCGGCTCTGGAAACACCATATATTTT. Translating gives CAWSPKDTGSGNTIYF.

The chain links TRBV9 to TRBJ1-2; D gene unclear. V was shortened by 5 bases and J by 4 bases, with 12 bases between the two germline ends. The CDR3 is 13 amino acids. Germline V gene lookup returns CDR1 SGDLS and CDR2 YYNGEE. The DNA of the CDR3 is TGTGCCAGCAGTCCCGACTTATTCTATGGCTACACCTTC. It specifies CASSPDLFYGYTF.

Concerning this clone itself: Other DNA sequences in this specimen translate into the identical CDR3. The CDR3 DNA sequence: TGTGCCAGCAGTGAAGGTCAGCTGAACACTGAAGCTTTCTTT. Protein product: CASSEGQLNTEAFF. V is TRBV6-1 and J is TRBJ1-1; D is undetermined. The CDR3 runs to 14 residues. Germline V lookup: CDR1 MNHNS, CDR2 SASEGT. V was cut by 1 base and J by 0 bases, with 6 bases left in between.

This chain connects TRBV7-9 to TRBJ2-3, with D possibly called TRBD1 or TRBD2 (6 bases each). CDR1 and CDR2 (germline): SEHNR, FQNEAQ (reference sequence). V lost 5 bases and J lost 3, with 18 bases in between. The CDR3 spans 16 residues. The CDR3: CASSGTSPRGTDTQYF. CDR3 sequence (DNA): TGTGCCAGCAGCGGCACTAGCCCGAGGGGGACAGATACGCAGTATTTT. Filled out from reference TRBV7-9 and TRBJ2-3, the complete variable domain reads DTGVSQNPRHKITKRGQNVTFRCDPISEHNRLYWYRQTLGQGPEFLTYFQNEAQLEKSRLLSDRFSAERPKGSFSTLEIQRTEQGDSAMYLCASSGTSPRGTDTQYFGPGTRLTVL.

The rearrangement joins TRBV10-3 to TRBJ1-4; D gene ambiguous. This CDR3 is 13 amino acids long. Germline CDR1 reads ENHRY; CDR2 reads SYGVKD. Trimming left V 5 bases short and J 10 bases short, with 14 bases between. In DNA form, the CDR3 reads TGTGCCATCAGTTTGGACGGGCTTTCAAAACTGTTTTTT. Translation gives CAISLDGLSKLFF.

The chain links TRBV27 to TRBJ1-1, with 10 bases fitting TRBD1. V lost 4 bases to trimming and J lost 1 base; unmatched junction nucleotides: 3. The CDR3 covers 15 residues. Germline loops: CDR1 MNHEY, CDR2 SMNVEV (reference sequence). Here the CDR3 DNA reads TGTGCCAGCAGTTCGTGGACAGGGGGGAACACTGAAGCTTTCTTT. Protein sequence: CASSSWTGGNTEAFF.

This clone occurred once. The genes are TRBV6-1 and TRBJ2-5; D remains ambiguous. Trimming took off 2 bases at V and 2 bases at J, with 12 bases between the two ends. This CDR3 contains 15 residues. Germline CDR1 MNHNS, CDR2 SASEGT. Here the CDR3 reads CASSERGARQETQYF. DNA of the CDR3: TGTGCCAGCAGTGAACGCGGAGCCCGGCAAGAGACCCAGTACTTC.

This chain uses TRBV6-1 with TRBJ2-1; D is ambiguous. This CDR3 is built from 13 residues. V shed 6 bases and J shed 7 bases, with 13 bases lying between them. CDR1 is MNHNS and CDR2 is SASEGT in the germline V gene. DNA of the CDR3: TGTGCCAGCAGAGATGACCCGCATAATGAGCAGTTCTTC. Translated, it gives CASRDDPHNEQFF.

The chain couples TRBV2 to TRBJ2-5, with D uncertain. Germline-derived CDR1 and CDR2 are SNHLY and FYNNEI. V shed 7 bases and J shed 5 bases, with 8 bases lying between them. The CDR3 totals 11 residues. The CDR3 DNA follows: TGTGCCAGCAAAGTAAGGGAGACCCAGTACTTC. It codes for CASKVRETQYF.

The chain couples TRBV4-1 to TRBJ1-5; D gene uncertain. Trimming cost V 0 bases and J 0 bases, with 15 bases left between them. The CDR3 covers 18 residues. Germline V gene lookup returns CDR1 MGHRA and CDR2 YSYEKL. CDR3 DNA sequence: TGCGCCAGCAGCCAAGATCGGGCCAAAGGAGGTAGCAATCAGCCCCAGCATTTT. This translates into CASSQDRAKGGSNQPQHF.

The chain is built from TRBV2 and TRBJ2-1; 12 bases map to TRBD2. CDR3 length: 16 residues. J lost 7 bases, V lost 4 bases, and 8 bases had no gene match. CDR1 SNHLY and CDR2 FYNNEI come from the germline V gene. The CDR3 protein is CASSVGLAGNWNEQFF. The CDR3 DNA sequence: TGTGCCAGCAGTGTAGGACTAGCGGGAAATTGGAATGAGCAGTTCTTC. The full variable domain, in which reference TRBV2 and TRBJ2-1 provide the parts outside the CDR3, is EPEVTQTPSHQVTQMGQEVILRCVPISNHLYFYWYRQILGQKVEFLVSFYNNEISEKSEIFDDQFSVERPDGSNFTLKIRSTKLEDSAMYFCASSVGLAGNWNEQFFGPGTRLTVL.

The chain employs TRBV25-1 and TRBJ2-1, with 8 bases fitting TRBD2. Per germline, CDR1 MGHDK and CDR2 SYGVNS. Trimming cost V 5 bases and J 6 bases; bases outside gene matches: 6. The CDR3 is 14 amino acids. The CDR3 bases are TGTGCCAGCAGTTTGGTAGCGGGGCCCAATGAGCAGTTCTTC. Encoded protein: CASSLVAGPNEQFF.

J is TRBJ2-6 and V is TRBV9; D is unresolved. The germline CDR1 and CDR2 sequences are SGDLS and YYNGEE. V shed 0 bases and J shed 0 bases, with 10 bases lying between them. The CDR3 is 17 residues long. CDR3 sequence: CASSVVATDSGANVLTF. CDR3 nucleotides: TGTGCCAGCAGCGTAGTTGCTACCGACTCTGGGGCCAACGTCCTGACTTTC.

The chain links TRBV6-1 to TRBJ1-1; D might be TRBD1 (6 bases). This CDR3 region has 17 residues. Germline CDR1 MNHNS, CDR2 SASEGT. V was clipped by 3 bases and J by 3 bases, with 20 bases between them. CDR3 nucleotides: TGTGCCAGCAGTGACGGAGGACGGTCAAAGGGGGACACTGAAGCTTTCTTT. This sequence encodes CASSDGGRSKGDTEAFF.

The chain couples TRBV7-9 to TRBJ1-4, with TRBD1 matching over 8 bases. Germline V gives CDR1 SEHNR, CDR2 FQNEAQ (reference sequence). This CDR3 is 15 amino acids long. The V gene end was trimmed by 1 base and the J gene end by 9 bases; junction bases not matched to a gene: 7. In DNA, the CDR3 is TGTGCCAGCAGCTTAGAGGCGGACAGGGTACAAAAACTGTTTTTT. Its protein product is CASSLEADRVQKLFF.

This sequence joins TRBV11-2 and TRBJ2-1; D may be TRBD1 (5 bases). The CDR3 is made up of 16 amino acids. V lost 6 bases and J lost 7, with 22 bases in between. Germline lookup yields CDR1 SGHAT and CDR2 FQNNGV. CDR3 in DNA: TGTGCCAGCAGGGCCTTAGCTCTTCTAGGGGTGAATGAGCAGTTCTTC. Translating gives CASRALALLGVNEQFF.

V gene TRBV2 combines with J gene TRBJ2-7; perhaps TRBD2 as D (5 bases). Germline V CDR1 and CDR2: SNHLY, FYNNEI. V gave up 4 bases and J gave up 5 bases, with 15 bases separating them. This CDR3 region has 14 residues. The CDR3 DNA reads TGTGCCAGCAGTGTGTCAGAGCGGCTCCACGAGCAGTACTTC. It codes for CASSVSERLHEQYF.

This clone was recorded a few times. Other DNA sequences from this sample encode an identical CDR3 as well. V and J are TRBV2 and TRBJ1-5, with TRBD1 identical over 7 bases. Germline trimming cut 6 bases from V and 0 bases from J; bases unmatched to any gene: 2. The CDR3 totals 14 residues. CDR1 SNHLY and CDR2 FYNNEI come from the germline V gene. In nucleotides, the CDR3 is TGTGCCAGCAGAGGGACAGCTAGCAATCAGCCCCAGCATTTT. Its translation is CASRGTASNQPQHF. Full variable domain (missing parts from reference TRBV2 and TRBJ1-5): EPEVTQTPSHQVTQMGQEVILRCVPISNHLYFYWYRQILGQKVEFLVSFYNNEISEKSEIFDDQFSVERPDGSNFTLKIRSTKLEDSAMYFCASRGTASNQPQHFGDGTRLSIL.

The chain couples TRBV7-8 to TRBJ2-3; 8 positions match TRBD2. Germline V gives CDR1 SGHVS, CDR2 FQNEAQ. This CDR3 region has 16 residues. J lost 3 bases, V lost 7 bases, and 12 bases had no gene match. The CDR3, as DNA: TGTGCCAGCACCCCCCCGGTCAAGCGGGGGACAGATACGCAGTATTTT. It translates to CASTPPVKRGTDTQYF.

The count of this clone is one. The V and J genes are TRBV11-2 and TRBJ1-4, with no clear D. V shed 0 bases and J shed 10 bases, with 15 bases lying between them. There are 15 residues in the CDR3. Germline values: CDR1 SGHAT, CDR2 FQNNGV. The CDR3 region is CASSLDLGQSGKLFF. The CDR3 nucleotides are TGTGCCAGCAGCTTAGATCTCGGCCAGAGTGGAAAACTGTTTTTT.

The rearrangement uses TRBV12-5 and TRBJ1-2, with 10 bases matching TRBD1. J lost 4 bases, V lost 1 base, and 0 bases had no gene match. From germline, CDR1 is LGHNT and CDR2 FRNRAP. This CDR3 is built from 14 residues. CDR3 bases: TGTGCTAGTGGTTTGGGACAGGGGGCCTATGGCTACACCTTC. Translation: CASGLGQGAYGYTF.

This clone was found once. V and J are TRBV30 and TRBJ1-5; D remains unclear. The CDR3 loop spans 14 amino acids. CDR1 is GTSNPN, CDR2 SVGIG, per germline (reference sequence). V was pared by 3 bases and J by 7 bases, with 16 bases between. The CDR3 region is CAWSTTAFGQPQHF. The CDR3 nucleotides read TGTGCCTGGAGCACGACGGCATTTGGGCAGCCCCAGCATTTT.

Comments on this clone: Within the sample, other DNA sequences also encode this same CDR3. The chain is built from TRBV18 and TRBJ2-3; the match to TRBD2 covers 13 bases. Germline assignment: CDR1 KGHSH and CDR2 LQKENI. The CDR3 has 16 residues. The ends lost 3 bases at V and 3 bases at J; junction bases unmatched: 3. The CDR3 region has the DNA TGTGCCAGCTCACCGAAGGGACTAGCGGGAACAGATACGCAGTATTTT. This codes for CASSPKGLAGTDTQYF.

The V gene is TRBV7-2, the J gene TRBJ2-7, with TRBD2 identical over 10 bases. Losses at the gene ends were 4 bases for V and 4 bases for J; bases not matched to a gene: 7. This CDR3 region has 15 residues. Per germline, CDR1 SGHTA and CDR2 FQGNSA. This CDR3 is CASSYESGGAYEQYF. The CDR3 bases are TGTGCCAGCAGCTACGAGAGCGGGGGGGCTTACGAGCAGTACTTC.

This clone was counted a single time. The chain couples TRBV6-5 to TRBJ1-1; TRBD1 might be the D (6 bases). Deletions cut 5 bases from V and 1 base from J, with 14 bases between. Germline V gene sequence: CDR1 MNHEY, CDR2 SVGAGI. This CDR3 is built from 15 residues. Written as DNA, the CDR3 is TGTGCCAGCAGTACCCCACAAGGGGGGAACACTGAAGCTTTCTTT. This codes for CASSTPQGGNTEAFF.

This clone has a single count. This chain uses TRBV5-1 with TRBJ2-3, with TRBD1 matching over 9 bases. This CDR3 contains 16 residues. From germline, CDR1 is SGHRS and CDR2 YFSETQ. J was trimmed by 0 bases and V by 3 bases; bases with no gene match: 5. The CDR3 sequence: CASSYRTGDSTDTQYF. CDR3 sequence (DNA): TGCGCCAGCAGCTACCGGACAGGGGATAGCACAGATACGCAGTATTTT.